The source of this TCR beta chain is a study of T cells expressing NK-cell markers. Study in general: Serological testing identified most of the eight sequenced donors as HCMV-seropositive and one as seronegative.

Study results and limitations: Several of the donors carried dominant NKG2C+ clonotypes that took up about 1.0-7.0% of their CD8+ T cells.

Germline V gene lookup returns CDR1 ENHRY and CDR2 SYGVKD. CDR3 length: 18 amino acids. Scientists made TCR beta cDNA using 5'RACE template switching with UMIs. TCRdb derives one entry per CDR3 protein from the 5' RACE reads, leaving out DNA. Its table records under 500,000 distinct CDR3 sequences. In regard to this clonotype: Antigen unknown.

The sequence was collected from a woman between 18 and 69 years old in good health. Material for sequencing was blood T cells: a sorted CD56 or NKG2C T cell subset, CD4+ or CD8+ T cells, or bulk PBMC T cells (not recorded which). The rearrangement joins TRBV10-3 to TRBJ2-2; TCRdb's D call, TRBD1, is unchecked because there is no DNA. CDR3 loop: CAISGSGTGERGTGELFF.